This TCR beta chain was identified in a study of blood T cell repertoires in COVID-19. The ends lost 5 bases at V and 0 bases at J; junction bases unmatched: 2. CDR3 size: 14 residues. Germline lookup yields CDR1 SEHNR and CDR2 FQNEAQ (reference sequence). Original data processing: Amplification of reference gene primers was used by the study to estimate nucleated cell counts. Sequenced by immunoSEQ multiplex PCR; TCRdb stores in-frame clones only, minus some. V and J calls and clone size are as listed in that table; D and trimming were resolved from the DNA. The table records about 220,000 clones, more than 75% of them present only once.

This chain connects TRBV7-9 to TRBJ2-7; 9 positions agree with TRBD2. This receptor was taken from a man aged 50 to 60 who had recovered from COVID-19. The material sequenced was peripheral blood. The CDR3 region is CASSRTSDSYEQYF. The CDR3 bases are TGTGCCAGCAGCCGGACTAGCGACTCCTACGAGCAGTACTTC.